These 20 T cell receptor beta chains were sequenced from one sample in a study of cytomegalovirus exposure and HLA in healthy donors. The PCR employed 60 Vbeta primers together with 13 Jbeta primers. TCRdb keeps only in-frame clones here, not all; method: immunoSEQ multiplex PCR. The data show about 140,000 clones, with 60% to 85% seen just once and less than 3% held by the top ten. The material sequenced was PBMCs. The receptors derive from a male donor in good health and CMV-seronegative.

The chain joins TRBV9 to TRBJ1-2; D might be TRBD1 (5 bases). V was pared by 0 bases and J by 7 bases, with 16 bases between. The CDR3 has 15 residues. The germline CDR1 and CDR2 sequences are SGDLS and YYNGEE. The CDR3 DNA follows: TGTGCCAGCAGCGTAGCTCCCCGACAGACAGCTGGCTACACCTTC. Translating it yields CASSVAPRQTAGYTF.

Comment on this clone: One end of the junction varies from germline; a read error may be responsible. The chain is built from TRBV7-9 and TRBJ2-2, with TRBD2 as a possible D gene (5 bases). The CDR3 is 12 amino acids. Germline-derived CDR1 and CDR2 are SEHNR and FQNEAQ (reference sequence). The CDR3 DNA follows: TGTTCCAGCAGCCGAGGGATCGGGGAGCTGTTTTTT. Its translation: CSSSRGIGELFF.

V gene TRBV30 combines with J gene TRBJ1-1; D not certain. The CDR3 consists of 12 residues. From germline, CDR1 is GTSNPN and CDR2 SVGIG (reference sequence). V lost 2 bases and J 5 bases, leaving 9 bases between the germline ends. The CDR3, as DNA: TGTGCCTGGAGTCGCCTCGGTACTGAAGCTTTCTTT. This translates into CAWSRLGTEAFF.

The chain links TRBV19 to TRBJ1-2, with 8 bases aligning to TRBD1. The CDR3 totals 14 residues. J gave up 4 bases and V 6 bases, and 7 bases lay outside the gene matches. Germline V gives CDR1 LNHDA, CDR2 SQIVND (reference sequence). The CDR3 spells CASRGTGSFYGYTF. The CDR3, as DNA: TGTGCCAGTAGGGGGACAGGCTCATTCTATGGCTACACCTTC.

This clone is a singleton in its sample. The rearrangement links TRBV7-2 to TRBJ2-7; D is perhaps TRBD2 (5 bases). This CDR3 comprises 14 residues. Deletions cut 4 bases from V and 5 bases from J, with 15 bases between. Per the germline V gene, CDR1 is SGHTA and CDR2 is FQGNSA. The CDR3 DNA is TGTGCCAGCAGCTCCGTTTCCCCCGGGGACGAGCAGTACTTC. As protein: CASSSVSPGDEQYF.

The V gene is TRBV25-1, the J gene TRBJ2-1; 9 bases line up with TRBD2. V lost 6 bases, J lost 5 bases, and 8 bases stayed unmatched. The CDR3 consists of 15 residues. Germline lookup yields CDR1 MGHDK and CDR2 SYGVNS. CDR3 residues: CASRGLASGDNEQFF. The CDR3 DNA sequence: TGTGCCAGCAGAGGACTGGCTAGCGGGGACAATGAGCAGTTCTTC.

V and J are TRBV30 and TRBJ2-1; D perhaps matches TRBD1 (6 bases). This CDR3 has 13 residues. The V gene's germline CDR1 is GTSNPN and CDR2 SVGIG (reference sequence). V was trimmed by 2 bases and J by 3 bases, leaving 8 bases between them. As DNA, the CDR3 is TGTGCCTGGAGTACAGGGAACTACAATGAGCAGTTCTTC. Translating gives CAWSTGNYNEQFF.

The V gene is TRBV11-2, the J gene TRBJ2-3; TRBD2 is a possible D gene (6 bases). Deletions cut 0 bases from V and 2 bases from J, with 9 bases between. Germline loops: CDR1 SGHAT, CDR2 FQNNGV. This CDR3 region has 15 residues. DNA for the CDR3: TGTGCCAGCAGCTTAGACAGCGGGTACACAGATACGCAGTATTTT. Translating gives CASSLDSGYTDTQYF.

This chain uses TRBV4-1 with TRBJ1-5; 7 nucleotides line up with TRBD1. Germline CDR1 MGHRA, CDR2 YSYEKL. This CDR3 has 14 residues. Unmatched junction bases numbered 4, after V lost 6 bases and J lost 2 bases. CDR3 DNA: TGCGCCAGCAGGACAGGGTTCGGCAATCAGCCCCAGCATTTT. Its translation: CASRTGFGNQPQHF.

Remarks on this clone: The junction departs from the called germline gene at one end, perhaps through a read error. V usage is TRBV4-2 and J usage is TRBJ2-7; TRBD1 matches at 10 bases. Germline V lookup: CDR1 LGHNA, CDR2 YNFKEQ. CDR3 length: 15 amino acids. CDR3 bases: TGTTCCAGCAGCCAAGATAGCGACAGGGGGCGAATGCAGTACTTC. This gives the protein CSSSQDSDRGRMQYF.

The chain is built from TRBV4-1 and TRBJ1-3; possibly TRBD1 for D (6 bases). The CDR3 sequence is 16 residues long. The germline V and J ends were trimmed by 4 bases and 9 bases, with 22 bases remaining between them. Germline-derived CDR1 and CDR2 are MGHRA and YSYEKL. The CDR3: CASSRYWTVNESTIYF. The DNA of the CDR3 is TGCGCCAGCAGCCGGTATTGGACAGTTAACGAAAGCACCATATATTTT.

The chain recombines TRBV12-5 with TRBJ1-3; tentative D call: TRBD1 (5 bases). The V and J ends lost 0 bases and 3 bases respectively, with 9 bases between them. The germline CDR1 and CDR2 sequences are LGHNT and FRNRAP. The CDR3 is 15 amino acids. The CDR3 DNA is TGTGCTAGTGGTTTGGTAGTGGGGCTTGGAAACACCATATATTTT. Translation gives CASGLVVGLGNTIYF.

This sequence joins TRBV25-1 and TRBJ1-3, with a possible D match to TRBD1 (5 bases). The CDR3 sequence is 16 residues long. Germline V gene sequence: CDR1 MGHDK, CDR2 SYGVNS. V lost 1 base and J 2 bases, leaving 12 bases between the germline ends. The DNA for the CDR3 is TGTGCCAGCAGTGAATGGGGGGGATTAGCTGGAAACACCATATATTTT. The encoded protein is CASSEWGGLAGNTIYF.

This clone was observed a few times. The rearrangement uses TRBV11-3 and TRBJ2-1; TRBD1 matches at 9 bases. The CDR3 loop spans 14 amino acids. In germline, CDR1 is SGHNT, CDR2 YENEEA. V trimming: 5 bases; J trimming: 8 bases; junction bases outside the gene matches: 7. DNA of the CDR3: TGTGCCAGCAGCCTCCGGGACAGGGCACATGAGCAGTTCTTC. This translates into CASSLRDRAHEQFF.

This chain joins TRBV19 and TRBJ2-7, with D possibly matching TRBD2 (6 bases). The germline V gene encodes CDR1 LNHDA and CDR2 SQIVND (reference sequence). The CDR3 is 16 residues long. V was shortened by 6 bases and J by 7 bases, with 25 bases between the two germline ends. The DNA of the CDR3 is TGTGCCAGTAGCACCTTGGAGGGCGTCATCGGTCGGGAGCAGTACTTC. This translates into CASSTLEGVIGREQYF.

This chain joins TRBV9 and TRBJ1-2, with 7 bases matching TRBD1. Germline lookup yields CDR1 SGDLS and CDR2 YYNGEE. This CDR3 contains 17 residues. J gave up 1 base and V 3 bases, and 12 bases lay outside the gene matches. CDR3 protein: CASSARSAGGVNYGYTF. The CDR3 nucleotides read TGTGCCAGCAGCGCCCGTTCGGCAGGGGGAGTTAACTATGGCTACACCTTC.

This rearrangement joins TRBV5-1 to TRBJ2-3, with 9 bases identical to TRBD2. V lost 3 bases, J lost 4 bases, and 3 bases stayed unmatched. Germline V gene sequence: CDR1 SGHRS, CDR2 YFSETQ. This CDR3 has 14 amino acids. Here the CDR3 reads CASSWGLAPDTQYF. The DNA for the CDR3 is TGCGCCAGCAGCTGGGGACTAGCCCCAGATACGCAGTATTTT.

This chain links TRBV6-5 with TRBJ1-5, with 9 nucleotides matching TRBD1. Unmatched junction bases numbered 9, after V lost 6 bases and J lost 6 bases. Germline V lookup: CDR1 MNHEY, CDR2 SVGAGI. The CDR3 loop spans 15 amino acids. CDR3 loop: CASSRDRERGQPQHF. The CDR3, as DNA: TGTGCCAGCAGCCGGGACAGGGAGCGGGGTCAGCCCCAGCATTTT.

The CDR3 sequence is CASMSQGAYEQYF. The CDR3 DNA reads TGTGCCAGCATGTCACAGGGCGCCTACGAGCAGTACTTC. The chain links TRBV6-1 to TRBJ2-7; D is perhaps TRBD1 (6 bases). CDR3 length equals 13 residues. V dropped 7 bases and J dropped 2 bases, with 12 bases sitting between them. The germline V gene encodes CDR1 MNHNS and CDR2 SASEGT.

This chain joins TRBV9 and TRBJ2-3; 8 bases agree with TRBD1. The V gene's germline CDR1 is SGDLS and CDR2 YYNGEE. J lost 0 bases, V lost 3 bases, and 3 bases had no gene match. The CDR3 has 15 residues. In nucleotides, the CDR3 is TGTGCCAGCAGCGCGGGACAGGCTAGCACAGATACGCAGTATTTT. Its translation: CASSAGQASTDTQYF.